What follows describes a single T cell receptor (beta chain). Assay used: immunoSEQ multiplex PCR; TCRdb lists only in-frame clones, some missing. The sample shows around 300,000 clones, roughly 88% of them seen only once. The length of the CDR3 is 14 residues. V lost 8 bases and J 0 bases, leaving 11 bases between the germline ends. Per germline, CDR1 MNHEY and CDR2 SVGAGI. These data come from a study of blood T cell repertoires in COVID-19. This clonotype was obtained from a woman in her 70s with acute or convalescent COVID-19. This rearrangement joins TRBV6-5 to TRBJ1-3; D is possibly TRBD1 (6 bases). Sequencing input: peripheral blood. The CDR3 here is CASGRTVSGNTIYF. CDR3 coding DNA: TGTGCCAGCGGAAGGACAGTCTCTGGAAACACCATATATTTT.